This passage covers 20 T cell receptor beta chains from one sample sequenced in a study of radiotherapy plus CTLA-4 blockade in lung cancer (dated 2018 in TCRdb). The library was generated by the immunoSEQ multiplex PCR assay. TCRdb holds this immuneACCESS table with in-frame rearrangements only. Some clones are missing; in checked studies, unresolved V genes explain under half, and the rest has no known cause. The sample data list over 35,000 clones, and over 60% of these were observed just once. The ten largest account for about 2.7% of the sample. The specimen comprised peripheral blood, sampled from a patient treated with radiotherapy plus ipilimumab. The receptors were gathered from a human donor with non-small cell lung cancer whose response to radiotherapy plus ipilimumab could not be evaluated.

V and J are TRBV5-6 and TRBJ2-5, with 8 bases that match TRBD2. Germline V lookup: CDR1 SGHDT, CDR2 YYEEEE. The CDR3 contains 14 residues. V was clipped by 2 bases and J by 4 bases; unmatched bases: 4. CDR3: CASSLVSGVETQYF. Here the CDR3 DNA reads TGTGCCAGCAGCTTAGTTAGCGGGGTAGAGACCCAGTACTTC. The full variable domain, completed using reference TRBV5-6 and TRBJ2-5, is DAGVTQSPTHLIKTRGQQVTLRCSPKSGHDTVSWYQQALGQGPQFIFQYYEEEERQRGNFPDRFSGHQFPNYSSELNVNALLLGDSALYLCASSLVSGVETQYFGPGTRLLVL.

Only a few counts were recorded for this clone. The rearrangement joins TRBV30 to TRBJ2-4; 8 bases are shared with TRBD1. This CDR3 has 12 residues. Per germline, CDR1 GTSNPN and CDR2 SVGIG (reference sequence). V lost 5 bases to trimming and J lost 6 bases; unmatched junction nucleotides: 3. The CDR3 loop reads CAWGQGTNIQYF. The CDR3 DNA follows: TGTGCCTGGGGACAGGGAACAAACATTCAGTACTTC.

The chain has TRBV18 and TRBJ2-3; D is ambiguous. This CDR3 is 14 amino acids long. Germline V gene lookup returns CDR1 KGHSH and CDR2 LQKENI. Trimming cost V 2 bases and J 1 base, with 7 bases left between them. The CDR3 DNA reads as TGTGCCAGCTCACCAAGCCGGGGCACAGATACGCAGTATTTT. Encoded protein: CASSPSRGTDTQYF.

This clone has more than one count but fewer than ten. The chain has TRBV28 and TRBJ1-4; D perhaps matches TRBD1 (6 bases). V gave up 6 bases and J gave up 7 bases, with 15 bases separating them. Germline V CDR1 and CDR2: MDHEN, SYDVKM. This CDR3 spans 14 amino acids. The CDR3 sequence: CASSTGTQSEKLFF. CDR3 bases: TGTGCCAGCAGCACCGGGACACAGTCTGAAAAACTGTTTTTT. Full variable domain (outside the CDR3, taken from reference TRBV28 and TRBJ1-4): DVKVTQSSRYLVKRTGEKVFLECVQDMDHENMFWYRQDPGLGLRLIYFSYDVKMKEKGDIPEGYSVSREKKERFSLILESASTNQTSMYLCASSTGTQSEKLFFGSGTQLSVL.

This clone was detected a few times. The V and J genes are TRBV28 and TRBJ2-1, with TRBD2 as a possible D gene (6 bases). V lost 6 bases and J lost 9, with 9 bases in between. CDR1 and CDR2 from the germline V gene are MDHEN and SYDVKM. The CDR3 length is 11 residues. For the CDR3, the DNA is TGTGCCAGCAGCCTGCGGGGTGAGCAGTTCTTC. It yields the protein CASSLRGEQFF.

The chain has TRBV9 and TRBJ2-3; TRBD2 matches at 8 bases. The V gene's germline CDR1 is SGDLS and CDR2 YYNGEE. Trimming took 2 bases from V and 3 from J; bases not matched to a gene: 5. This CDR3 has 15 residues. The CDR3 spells CASSVGTSGTDTQYF. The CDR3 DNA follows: TGTGCCAGCAGCGTGGGGACTAGTGGGACAGATACGCAGTATTTT.

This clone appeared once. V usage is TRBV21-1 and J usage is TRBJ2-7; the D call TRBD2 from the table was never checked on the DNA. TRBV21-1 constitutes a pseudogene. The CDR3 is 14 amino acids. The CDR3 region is CASSKDRSSYEQYF. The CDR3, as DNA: TGTGCCAGCAGCAAAGATAGGAGCTCCTACGAGCAGTACTTC.

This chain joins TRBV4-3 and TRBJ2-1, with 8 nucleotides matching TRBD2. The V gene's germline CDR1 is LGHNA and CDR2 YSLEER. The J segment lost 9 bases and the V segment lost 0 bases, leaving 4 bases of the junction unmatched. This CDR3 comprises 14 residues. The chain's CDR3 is CASSQDFRGGEQFF. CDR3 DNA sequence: TGCGCCAGCAGCCAAGATTTCCGGGGGGGTGAGCAGTTCTTC.

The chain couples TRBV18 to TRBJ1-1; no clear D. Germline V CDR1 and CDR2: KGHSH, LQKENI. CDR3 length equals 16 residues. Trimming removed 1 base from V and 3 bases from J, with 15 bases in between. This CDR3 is CASSPRVDWGDTEAFF. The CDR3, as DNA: TGTGCCAGCTCACCACGCGTAGACTGGGGAGACACTGAAGCTTTCTTT.

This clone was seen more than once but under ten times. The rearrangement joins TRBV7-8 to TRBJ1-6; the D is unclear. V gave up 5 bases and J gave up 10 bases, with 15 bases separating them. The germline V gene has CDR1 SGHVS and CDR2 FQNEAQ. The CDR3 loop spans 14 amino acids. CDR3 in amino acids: CASSPPFSRSPLHF. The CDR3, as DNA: TGTGCCAGCAGCCCCCCCTTCTCGCGGTCACCCCTCCACTTT. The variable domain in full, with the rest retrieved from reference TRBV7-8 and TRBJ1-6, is GAGVSQSPRYKVAKRGQDVALRCDPISGHVSLFWYQQALGQGPEFLTYFQNEAQLDKSGLPSDRFFAERPEGSVSTLKIQRTQQEDSAVYLCASSPPFSRSPLHFGNGTRLTVT.

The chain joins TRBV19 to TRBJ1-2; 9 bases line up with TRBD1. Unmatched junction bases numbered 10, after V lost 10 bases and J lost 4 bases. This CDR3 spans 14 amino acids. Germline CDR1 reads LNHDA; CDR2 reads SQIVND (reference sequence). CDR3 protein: CATQEDRGVYGYTF. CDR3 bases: TGTGCCACCCAGGAGGACAGGGGTGTCTATGGCTACACCTTC.

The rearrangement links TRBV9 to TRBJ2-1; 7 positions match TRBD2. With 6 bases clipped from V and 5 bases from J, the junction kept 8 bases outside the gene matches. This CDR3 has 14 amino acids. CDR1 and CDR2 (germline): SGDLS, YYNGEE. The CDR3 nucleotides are TGTGCCAGCAATGAGAACGGGAGGAACAATGAGCAGTTCTTC. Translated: CASNENGRNNEQFF.

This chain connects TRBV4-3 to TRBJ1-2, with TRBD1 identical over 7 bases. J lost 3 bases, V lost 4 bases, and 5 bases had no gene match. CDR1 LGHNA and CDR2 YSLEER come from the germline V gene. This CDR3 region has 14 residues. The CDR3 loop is CASSRPGQDYGYTF. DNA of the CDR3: TGCGCCAGCAGCCGGCCAGGACAGGACTATGGCTACACCTTC.

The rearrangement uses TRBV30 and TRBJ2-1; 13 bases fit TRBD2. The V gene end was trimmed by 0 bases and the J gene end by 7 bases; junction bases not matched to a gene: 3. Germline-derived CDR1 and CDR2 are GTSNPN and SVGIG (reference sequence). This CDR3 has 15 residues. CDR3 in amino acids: CAWSVQLAGGNEQFF. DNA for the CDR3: TGTGCCTGGAGTGTACAACTAGCGGGAGGGAATGAGCAGTTCTTC.

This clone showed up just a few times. In DNA, the CDR3 is TGCGCCAGCAGCTTTGGGGGCTCAACTAGCACAGATACGCAGTATTTT. Translated, it gives CASSFGGSTSTDTQYF. The V gene is TRBV5-1, the J gene TRBJ2-3; perhaps TRBD1 as D (6 bases). V shed 2 bases and J shed 0 bases, with 13 bases lying between them. Germline CDR1 reads SGHRS; CDR2 reads YFSETQ. This CDR3 is built from 16 residues.

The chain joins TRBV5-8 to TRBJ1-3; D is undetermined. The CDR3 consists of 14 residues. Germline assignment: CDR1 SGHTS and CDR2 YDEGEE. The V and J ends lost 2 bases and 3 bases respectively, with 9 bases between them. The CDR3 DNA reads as TGTGCCAGCAGCTTAAGAGTATTTGGAAACACCATATATTTT. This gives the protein CASSLRVFGNTIYF.

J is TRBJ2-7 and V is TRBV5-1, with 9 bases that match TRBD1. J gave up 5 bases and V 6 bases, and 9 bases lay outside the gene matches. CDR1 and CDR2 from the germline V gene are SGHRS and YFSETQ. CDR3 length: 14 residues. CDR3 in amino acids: CASKLTGGEDEQYF. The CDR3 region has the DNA TGCGCCAGCAAATTGACAGGGGGGGAGGACGAGCAGTACTTC.

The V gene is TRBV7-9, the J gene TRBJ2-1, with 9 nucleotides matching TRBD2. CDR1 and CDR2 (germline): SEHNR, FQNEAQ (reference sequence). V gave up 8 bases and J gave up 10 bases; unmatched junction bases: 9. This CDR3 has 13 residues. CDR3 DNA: TGTGCCAGCGGGGGGCTAGCGGGGACCGAGCAGTTCTTC. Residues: CASGGLAGTEQFF.

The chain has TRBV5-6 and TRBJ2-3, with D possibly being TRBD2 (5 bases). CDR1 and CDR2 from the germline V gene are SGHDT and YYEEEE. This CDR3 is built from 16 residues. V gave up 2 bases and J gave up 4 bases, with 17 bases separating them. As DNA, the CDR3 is TGTGCCAGCAGCTTACCTGGGATGGATAGCGCAGATACGCAGTATTTT. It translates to CASSLPGMDSADTQYF.

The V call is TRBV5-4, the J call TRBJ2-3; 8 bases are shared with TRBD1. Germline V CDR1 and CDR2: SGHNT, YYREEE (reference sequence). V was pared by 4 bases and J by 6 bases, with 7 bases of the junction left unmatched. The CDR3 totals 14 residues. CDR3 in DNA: TGTGCCAGCAGCGGTGGACAGGGTGGGGATACGCAGTATTTT. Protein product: CASSGGQGGDTQYF.